This T cell receptor (beta chain) was identified during a study of OX40 agonist ivuxolimab in advanced cancers. About the study: Patients in dose escalation had liver, melanoma, kidney or head and neck cancers.

TCRdb keeps only in-frame clones here, not all; method: immunoSEQ multiplex PCR. The sample carries about 74,000 clones, around 82% recorded once. CDR1 is SGHTA, CDR2 FQGNSA, per germline. This CDR3 comprises 14 residues. The germline V and J ends were trimmed by 5 bases and 7 bases, with 18 bases remaining between them. This chain uses TRBV7-2 with TRBJ2-7; tentative D call: TRBD2 (7 bases). The origin of this receptor is an adult with an advanced solid tumor such as melanoma, head and neck, liver or kidney cancer. Sample: CD4+ or CD8+ T cells sorted from blood, taken in a trial of the OX40 agonist ivuxolimab. The CDR3 loop is CASSLGLGGGEQYF. CDR3 bases: TGTGCCAGCAGCCTCGGACTGGGAGGGGGTGAGCAGTACTTC.